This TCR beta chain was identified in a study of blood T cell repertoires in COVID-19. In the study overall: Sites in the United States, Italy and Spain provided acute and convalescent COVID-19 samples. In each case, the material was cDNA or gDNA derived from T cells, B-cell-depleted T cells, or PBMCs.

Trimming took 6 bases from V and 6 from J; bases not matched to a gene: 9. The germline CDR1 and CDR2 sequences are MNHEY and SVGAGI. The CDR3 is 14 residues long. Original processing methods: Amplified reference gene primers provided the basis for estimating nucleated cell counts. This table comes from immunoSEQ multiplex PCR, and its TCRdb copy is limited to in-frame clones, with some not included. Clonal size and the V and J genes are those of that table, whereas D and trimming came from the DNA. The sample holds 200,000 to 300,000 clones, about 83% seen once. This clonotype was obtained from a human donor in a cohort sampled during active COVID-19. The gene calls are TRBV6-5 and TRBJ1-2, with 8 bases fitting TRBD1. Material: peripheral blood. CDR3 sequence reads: CASRRDRWRDGYTF. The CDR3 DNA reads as TGTGCCAGCAGGAGGGACAGGTGGAGGGATGGCTACACCTTC.